The subject of this entry is one TCR beta chain. The sample comes from a study of blood T cell repertoires in COVID-19. Study-level background: Specimens from acute and convalescent COVID-19 originated in the United States, Italy and Spain. The cDNA or gDNA used as material had been derived from T cells, B-cell-depleted T cells, or PBMCs.

Methods used by the authors: Estimation of nucleated cell counts was performed using reference gene primer amplification. Measured with immunoSEQ multiplex PCR; TCRdb has only the in-frame clones, and not every one. The DNA gave D and trimming, while V, J and clone size come from that table. The sample contains approximately 110,000 clones, about 86% of which appear only once. Trimming at V came to 5 bases and at J to 1 base, leaving 7 bases not matched to a gene. Germline V gives CDR1 SGHTA, CDR2 FQGNSA. This CDR3 spans 15 amino acids. The sequencing sample was made of peripheral blood. This TCR derives from a woman aged 45-65 years with active or convalescent COVID-19. The V call is TRBV7-2, the J call TRBJ2-7; 8 bases map to TRBD1. The CDR3 loop reads CASSLDDRGSYEQYF. In DNA form, the CDR3 reads TGTGCCAGCAGCCTGGACGACAGGGGATCCTACGAGCAGTACTTC.